These T cell receptor beta chains were read from a single sample in a study of radiotherapy plus CTLA-4 blockade in lung cancer. Assay: immunoSEQ multiplex PCR; the TCRdb copy retains only in-frame clones and omits some. The sample shows around 14,000 clones, around 72% of them seen only once. Sequences were derived from peripheral blood, sampled from a patient treated with radiotherapy plus ipilimumab. The receptors stem from a human donor with non-small cell lung cancer whose response to radiotherapy plus ipilimumab could not be evaluated. The CDR3 runs from the conserved cysteine through the conserved F or W. A D gene is named only where the DNA matches it firmly. The size field is filled for only some rows; it gives once, few, many or a size class.

NA	TRBV2	TRBJ1-6	NA	CASSEGGYSPLHF	TGTGCCAGCAGTGAAGGGGGCTATTCACCCCTCCACTTT
NA	TRBV4-2	TRBJ1-2	NA	CASSQEGATPYGYTF	TGTGCCAGCAGCCAAGAGGGGGCTACCCCTTATGGCTACACCTTC
NA	TRBV13	TRBJ2-5	NA	CASSLRAGAETQYF	TGTGCCAGCAGCTTAAGGGCGGGGGCGGAGACCCAGTACTTC
few	TRBV4-3	TRBJ1-2	NA	CASSQSSRGDYGYTF	TGCGCCAGCAGCCAGTCGTCCCGGGGAGACTATGGCTACACCTTC
NA	TRBV7-2	TRBJ1-2	NA	CASSSDWSNYGYTF	TGTGCCAGCAGCTCGGACTGGTCTAACTATGGCTACACCTTC
few	TRBV10-3	TRBJ1-1	NA	CAISDPDGLEAFF	TGTGCCATCAGTGACCCGGATGGGCTAGAAGCTTTCTTT
few	TRBV19	TRBJ2-5	NA	CASSIGVVIQETQYF	TGTGCCAGTAGTATCGGGGTCGTCATTCAAGAGACCCAGTACTTC
once	TRBV9	TRBJ2-7	NA	CASSVGPQGIYEQYF	TGTGCCAGCAGCGTAGGACCTCAGGGGATCTACGAGCAGTACTTC
few	TRBV5-1	TRBJ2-5	NA	CASSIASRSQETQYF	TGCGCCAGCAGCATCGCTAGCCGGTCCCAAGAGACCCAGTACTTC
NA	TRBV29-1	TRBJ1-2	TRBD1	CSVQGQGFYGYTF	TGCAGCGTTCAGGGACAGGGGTTCTATGGCTACACCTTC
NA	TRBV6-6	TRBJ1-6	TRBD1	CASSAMTGAGDSPLHF	TGTGCCAGCAGTGCCATGACAGGGGCCGGAGATTCCCCCCTCCACTTT
few	TRBV2	TRBJ1-4	NA	CASGSGVLNEKLFF	TGTGCCAGCGGCTCAGGCGTCCTAAATGAAAAACTGTTTTTT
NA	TRBV9	TRBJ2-1	TRBD2	CASSVNLAGEYNEQFF	TGTGCCAGCAGCGTAAATCTAGCGGGGGAATACAATGAGCAGTTCTTC
NA	TRBV6-6	TRBJ2-5	TRBD1	CASSGTGVGGTQYF	TGTGCCAGCAGTGGGACAGGGGTTGGGGGGACCCAGTACTTC
NA	TRBV6-5	TRBJ2-2	TRBD1	CASRPGTDNTGELFF	TGTGCCAGCAGACCCGGGACAGATAACACCGGGGAGCTGTTTTTT
few	TRBV5-1	TRBJ1-1	TRBD1	CASSFSPRQGAFF	TGCGCCAGCAGCTTTTCCCCCCGACAGGGGGCTTTCTTT
NA	TRBV11-2	TRBJ2-7	NA	CASSSRTVSYEQYF	TGTGCCAGCAGCTCCCGGACAGTTTCCTACGAGCAGTACTTC
few	TRBV12-5	TRBJ2-1	TRBD1	CASGLGTGGSNEQFF	TGTGCTAGTGGTTTGGGGACAGGGGGCTCAAATGAGCAGTTCTTC
NA	TRBV30	TRBJ2-6	TRBD1	CAWSVDRGYSGANVLTF	TGTGCCTGGAGTGTGGACAGGGGCTACTCTGGGGCCAACGTCCTGACTTTC
medium-sized	TRBV25-1	TRBJ1-5	NA	CASSDSRGVIDQPQHF	TGTGCCAGCAGTGATTCCCGGGGGGTAATTGATCAGCCCCAGCATTTT
NA	TRBV30	TRBJ1-3	NA	CASDRLSGNTIYF	TGTGCCTCCGACAGGCTCTCTGGAAACACCATATATTTT
NA	TRBV25-1	TRBJ1-1	TRBD1	CASSGWDSLNTEAFF	TGTGCCAGCAGTGGTTGGGACAGCTTGAACACTGAAGCTTTCTTT
NA	TRBV10-2	TRBJ1-2	NA	CASSESSGILYGYTF	TGCGCCAGCAGTGAGTCGTCGGGGATACTCTATGGCTACACCTTC
NA	TRBV5-6	TRBJ1-3	NA	CASSLVRGYSGNTIYF	TGTGCCAGCAGCTTGGTTAGGGGATACTCTGGAAACACCATATATTTT
NA	TRBV15	TRBJ2-1	NA	CATLQDRSGGNEQFF	TGTGCCACCCTTCAGGACAGGAGCGGGGGCAATGAGCAGTTCTTC
NA	TRBV19	TRBJ1-6	TRBD1	CASSTRPPGQGNSPLHF	TGTGCCAGTAGTACCCGCCCTCCGGGACAGGGGAATTCACCCCTCCACTTT
NA	TRBV9	TRBJ1-2	NA	CASSVDFSYGYTF	TGTGCCAGCAGCGTAGACTTCTCCTATGGCTACACCTTC
NA	TRBV19	TRBJ1-2	TRBD1	CASGTASNYGYTF	TGTGCCAGTGGGACAGCCTCTAACTATGGCTACACCTTC
once	TRBV5-8	TRBJ1-4	NA	CASSSNRVYEKLFF	TGTGCCAGCAGCTCGAACAGGGTTTATGAAAAACTGTTTTTT
NA	TRBV19	TRBJ1-5	NA	CASSIRTGVRSNQPQHF	TGTGCCAGTAGTATCAGGACGGGGGTCAGGAGCAATCAGCCCCAGCATTTT
NA	TRBV27	TRBJ2-5	TRBD2	CASSRNKRGPGQETQYF	TGTGCCAGCAGTAGAAACAAGCGGGGACCCGGACAAGAGACCCAGTACTTC
NA	TRBV19	TRBJ1-1	NA	CASSIPLGRGNTEAFF	TGTGCCAGTAGTATACCCCTGGGCAGGGGGAACACTGAAGCTTTCTTT
NA	TRBV5-4	TRBJ1-2	TRBD1	CASSFKDRGNYGYTF	TGTGCCAGCAGCTTTAAAGACAGGGGTAACTATGGCTACACCTTC
few	TRBV9	TRBJ1-2	TRBD1	CASSTRGLGYGYTF	TGTGCCAGCAGCACCAGGGGGCTAGGCTATGGCTACACCTTC
NA	TRBV30	TRBJ1-5	NA	CAWSVGQDQPQHF	TGTGCCTGGAGTGTCGGTCAAGATCAGCCCCAGCATTTT
NA	TRBV7-6	TRBJ2-7	NA	CASSLGQIYEQYF	TGTGCCAGCAGCTTAGGACAGATCTACGAGCAGTACTTC
NA	TRBV25-1	TRBJ2-5	TRBD1	CASSASDRGQETQYF	TGTGCCAGCAGTGCTTCGGACAGGGGGCAAGAGACCCAGTACTTC
NA	TRBV28	TRBJ1-2	NA	CASSDDRVDYGYTF	TGTGCCAGCAGTGACGACCGGGTGGACTATGGCTACACCTTC
few	TRBV10-3	TRBJ1-3	TRBD1	CAIGPGTGLTTIYF	TGTGCCATCGGGCCCGGGACAGGCCTAACCACCATATATTTT
NA	TRBV5-1	TRBJ1-4	NA	CASSLGAGINEKLFF	TGCGCCAGCAGCTTGGGGGCAGGTATCAATGAAAAACTGTTTTTT
NA	TRBV5-1	TRBJ2-3	NA	CASRLALGTATDTQYF	TGCGCCAGCAGACTAGCCCTGGGGACAGCCACAGATACGCAGTATTTT
NA	TRBV18	TRBJ2-2	TRBD1	CASSPSTGGTGELFF	TGTGCCAGCTCACCATCCACAGGGGGCACCGGGGAGCTGTTTTTT
NA	TRBV9	TRBJ2-2	TRBD2	CASSELRTSGGASTGELFF	TGTGCCAGCAGCGAATTACGGACTAGCGGGGGGGCGAGCACCGGGGAGCTGTTTTTT
NA	TRBV27	TRBJ1-5	NA	CASSSLGGGNQPQHF	TGTGCCAGCAGTAGCCTCGGGGGGGGCAATCAGCCCCAGCATTTT
NA	TRBV19	TRBJ1-5	NA	CASQWAGTNQPQHF	TGTGCCAGTCAGTGGGCAGGGACTAATCAGCCCCAGCATTTT
few	TRBV12-5	TRBJ2-6	NA	CASGLSGVGFMTGANVLTF	NA
NA	TRBV4-2	TRBJ1-3	TRBD1	CASSQRTGGRAGNTIYF	TGTGCCAGCAGCCAAAGGACAGGGGGTAGAGCTGGCAACACCATATATTTT
NA	TRBV15	TRBJ2-3	NA	CATSRDLPSRGDTQYF	TGTGCCACCAGCAGAGATTTGCCCTCCAGAGGAGATACGCAGTATTTT
NA	TRBV30	TRBJ1-6	TRBD1	CAWGTVKSPLHF	TGTGCCTGGGGGACAGTCAAATCCCCCCTCCACTTT
NA	TRBV29-1	TRBJ2-3	TRBD2	CSVEDRQAGKVDTQYF	TGCAGCGTTGAAGATCGGCAAGCGGGGAAGGTGGATACGCAGTATTTT
NA	TRBV10-1	TRBJ2-3	TRBD2	CASSVSGGPDTQYF	TGCGCCAGCAGTGTGAGCGGGGGGCCAGATACGCAGTATTTT
NA	TRBV27	TRBJ2-1	TRBD2	CASRLTSGGAGNEQFF	TGTGCCAGCCGATTGACTAGCGGGGGGGCCGGCAATGAGCAGTTCTTC
NA	TRBV29-1	TRBJ2-2	NA	CSVSTSLDGELFF	TGCAGCGTTTCGACTAGTCTTGACGGGGAGCTGTTTTTT
NA	TRBV5-1	TRBJ2-5	NA	CASTLGGGTETQYF	TGCGCCAGCACTCTAGGGGGGGGGACGGAGACCCAGTACTTC
many	TRBV29-1	TRBJ1-5	NA	CSVRMAVDQPQHF	TGCAGCGTGCGGATGGCAGTTGATCAGCCCCAGCATTTT
NA	TRBV7-9	TRBJ2-1	NA	CASTTPSPGQGYNEQFF	TGTGCCAGCACCACACCTTCCCCAGGTCAGGGATACAATGAGCAGTTCTTC
few	TRBV6-6	TRBJ1-3	TRBD1	CASSYGQGSGNTIYF	TGTGCCAGCAGTTACGGACAGGGTTCTGGAAACACCATATATTTT
NA	TRBV10-3	TRBJ1-2	TRBD1	CAISESPGQGNGYTF	TGTGCCATCAGTGAGTCACCGGGACAGGGGAATGGCTACACCTTC
NA	TRBV10-3	TRBJ2-7	NA	CAISSQGYEQYF	TGTGCCATCAGCTCACAGGGATACGAGCAGTACTTC